Detailed here is one T cell receptor beta chain. Its antigen is still unknown. The sample comes from a study of blood T cells in healthy people across ages. The study, taken as a whole, reports: Older age coincided with a roughly linear decline in TCR beta diversity per million T cells.

The total RNA that was extracted per sample amounted to at least 5.5 micrograms. Germline loops: CDR1 DFQATT, CDR2 SNEGSKA (reference sequence). The V gene lost 6 bases and the J gene lost 0 bases, with 12 bases spanning the gap. This CDR3 has 14 amino acids. PCR was performed a second time for about 7 to 12 cycles using a sample-barcoded 5' primer and a J-beta primer mix. Using its own MiXCR run on the 5' RACE reads, TCRdb lists one record per CDR3 protein. The data hold some 1.7 million distinct CDR3 sequences, with over 25% observed a single time. The sequenced sample was blood. The rearrangement joins TRBV20-1 to TRBJ2-1; D perhaps matches TRBD1 (5 bases). This TCR was sampled from a woman aged 25-40 years in good health. This CDR3 is CSAPTGASYNEQFF. CDR3 sequence (DNA): TGCAGTGCCCCAACAGGAGCCTCCTACAATGAGCAGTTCTTC.